These T cell receptor beta chains were read from a single sample in a study of blood T cell repertoires in COVID-19. The assay was immunoSEQ multiplex PCR, and TCRdb's table has in-frame clones only and misses some. The table has more than 140,000 clones, approximately 80% seen once; the top ten hold roughly 7.9%. The sequencing sample was made of peripheral blood. Every receptor here comes from a woman in her fifties or sixties in a cohort sampled during active or convalescent COVID-19. The CDR3 runs from the conserved cysteine through the conserved F or W. Each record gives: clone size, J gene, D gene, V gene, CDR3 protein, CDR3 DNA. The D gene is left open where the match is weak. Part of the rows lack a size; the others show once, few, many or a class for expanded clones.

>.|TRBJ1-1|.|TRBV6-5
CASRRRVNTEAFF
TGTGCCAGCAGGAGGAGGGTGAACACTGAAGCTTTCTTT
>.|TRBJ1-2|.|TRBV4-3
CASSQDLVNYGYTF
TGCGCCAGCAGCCAAGATTTAGTTAACTATGGCTACACCTTC
>.|TRBJ2-2|TRBD2|TRBV12-5
CASGLKGLAGGITGELFF
TGTGCTAGTGGTTTGAAAGGACTAGCGGGGGGAATTACCGGGGAGCTGTTTTTT
>.|TRBJ2-2|.|TRBV5-5
CASSLGGSQNTGELFF
TGTGCCAGCAGCTTGGGAGGGAGCCAGAACACCGGGGAGCTGTTTTTT
>.|TRBJ1-4|TRBD1|TRBV6-5
CASSYRDRGRQEKLFF
TGTGCCAGCAGTTACCGTGACAGGGGAAGGCAGGAAAAACTGTTTTTT
>.|TRBJ1-4|TRBD1|TRBV6-2/TRBV6-3
CASSPYPSTGYIEKLFF
TGTGCCAGCAGCCCTTATCCCTCGACAGGGTATATTGAAAAACTGTTTTTT
>.|TRBJ1-6|TRBD1|TRBV19
CASRSQDRGNSPLHF
TGTGCCAGTAGGTCGCAAGACAGGGGAAATTCACCCCTCCACTTT
>.|TRBJ1-1|.|TRBV5-4
CATRDSRNTEAFF
TGTGCCACCAGAGACAGCCGGAACACTGAAGCTTTCTTT
>.|TRBJ1-2|.|TRBV5-1
CASSSLYDRNGYTF
TGCGCCAGCAGCTCCCTATACGACAGGAACGGCTACACCTTC
>once|TRBJ1-5|.|TRBV30
CAWSPSGGHNQPQHF
TGTGCCTGGAGTCCCTCGGGGGGGCATAATCAGCCCCAGCATTTT
>.|TRBJ2-5|.|TRBV6-2/TRBV6-3
CASSYSGYGETQYF
TGTGCCAGCAGTTACAGCGGGTATGGGGAGACCCAGTACTTC
>.|TRBJ1-2|.|TRBV2
CASSSRFSGYTF
TGTGCCAGCTCTTCGCGGTTTTCTGGCTACACCTTC
>.|TRBJ1-1|.|TRBV15
CATSREGALNTEAFF
TGTGCCACCAGCAGAGAGGGGGCCCTGAACACTGAAGCTTTCTTT
>.|TRBJ2-5|TRBD1|TRBV5-1
CASQGEETQYF
TGCGCCAGCCAGGGGGAAGAGACCCAGTACTTC
>few|TRBJ2-3|TRBD2|TRBV5-6
CASSRTSGGTDTQYF
TGTGCCAGCAGCCGCACTAGCGGGGGCACAGATACGCAGTATTTT
>.|TRBJ1-5|.|TRBV6-2/TRBV6-3
CASSYEEGRNQPQHF
TGTGCCAGCAGTTACGAGGAGGGTCGCAATCAGCCCCAGCATTTT
>once|TRBJ1-1|.|TRBV7-3
CASSLIMNTEAFF
TGTGCCAGCAGCTTAATCATGAACACTGAAGCTTTCTTT
>.|TRBJ1-1|.|TRBV27
CASSLVGGMNTEAFF
TGTGCCAGCAGTTTAGTAGGAGGTATGAACACTGAAGCTTTCTTT
>.|TRBJ1-1|.|TRBV4-3
CASSQVVRGNTEAFF
TGCGCCAGCAGCCAAGTAGTCAGGGGGAACACTGAAGCTTTCTTT
>few|TRBJ1-5|.|TRBV3-1/TRBV3-2
CASSQDRGTGQPQHF
TGTGCCAGCAGCCAAGATCGGGGGACCGGTCAGCCCCAGCATTTT
>.|TRBJ1-2|.|TRBV6-5
CASSRQPPSNYGYTF
TGTGCCAGCAGTAGACAGCCGCCGTCTAACTATGGCTACACCTTC
>.|TRBJ2-2|TRBD1|TRBV5-4
CASSLDPGGRGTGELFF
TGTGCCAGCAGCTTGGACCCAGGGGGCCGAGGCACCGGGGAGCTGTTTTTT
>.|TRBJ2-5|.|TRBV7-2
CASSARRGQETQYF
TGTGCCAGCAGCGCGCGCAGGGGACAAGAGACCCAGTACTTC
>.|TRBJ2-4|TRBD1|TRBV19
CASRQQGADIQYF
TGTGCCAGTAGGCAACAGGGGGCGGACATTCAGTACTTC
>.|TRBJ2-2|TRBD1|TRBV7-9
CASSLRGQGIGELFF
TGTGCCAGCAGCTTAAGGGGACAGGGAATCGGGGAGCTGTTTTTT
>many|TRBJ2-1|.|TRBV10-3
CAISDLVGGAYNEQFF
TGTGCCATCAGTGACCTAGTTGGCGGGGCGTACAATGAGCAGTTCTTC
>.|TRBJ2-4|TRBD1|TRBV5-8
CASSSGTGGLIQYF
TGTGCCAGCAGCTCAGGGACAGGGGGCCTCATTCAGTACTTC
>.|TRBJ1-5|.|TRBV4-1
CASSQDPGEGNQPQHF
TGCGCCAGCAGCCAAGATCCAGGGGAAGGCAATCAGCCCCAGCATTTT
>.|TRBJ1-1|TRBD1|TRBV27
CASSPLDRDTEAFF
TGTGCCAGCAGCCCTCTTGACAGGGACACTGAAGCTTTCTTT
>.|TRBJ2-7|.|TRBV2
CASRHRDSYEQYF
TGTGCCAGCAGACACAGGGACTCCTACGAGCAGTACTTC
>.|TRBJ1-5|.|TRBV2
CASSAGRLSNQPQHF
TGTGCCAGCAGTGCCGGGAGATTAAGCAATCAGCCCCAGCATTTT
>few|TRBJ1-4|TRBD1|TRBV11-2
CASSPDREHIEKLFF
TGTGCCAGCAGCCCCGACAGGGAGCACATTGAAAAACTGTTTTTT
>.|TRBJ1-4|TRBD1|TRBV19
CASSILSGQGEKLFF
TGTGCCAGTAGTATACTTAGCGGACAGGGTGAAAAACTGTTTTTT
>few|TRBJ2-1|.|TRBV7-3
CASSLGQLGEQFF
TGTGCCAGCAGCTTAGGGCAGCTTGGCGAGCAGTTCTTC
>once|TRBJ2-1|TRBD2|TRBV9
CASSVAAGLAHNEQFF
TGTGCCAGCAGCGTAGCTGCCGGACTAGCGCACAATGAGCAGTTCTTC
>.|TRBJ2-1|TRBD2|TRBV6-2/TRBV6-3
CASSHYTSGVSDEQFF
TGTGCCAGCAGTCACTATACTAGCGGGGTAAGCGATGAGCAGTTCTTC
>.|TRBJ1-1|.|TRBV29-1
CSVEAGFTEAFF
TGCAGCGTTGAAGCAGGGTTTACTGAAGCTTTCTTT
>.|TRBJ1-1|.|TRBV2
CASKTSGTEAFF
TGTGCCAGCAAGACCAGCGGCACTGAAGCTTTCTTT
>few|TRBJ2-2|TRBD1|TRBV7-3
CASRAGTANTGELFF
TGTGCCAGCAGGGCCGGGACAGCGAACACCGGGGAGCTGTTTTTT